This paragraph covers one T cell receptor (beta chain) sequence. This clone was recorded only once. The clone's antigen remains unknown. Base quality data are lacking; no much larger clone is found one base away. This sample was taken from a study of blood T cell repertoires in COVID-19 (TCRdb year 2020). Turning to the overall study: Samples from collaborators originated in the United States, Italy and Spain and spanned both the acute and convalescent phases of COVID-19. The material from the prospective study consisted of cDNA or gDNA derived from T cells, B-cell-depleted T cells, or PBMCs. A de-identified subject ID, COVID-19 status, age in years and sex were almost always included in the sample metadata. Deeply sampled blood TCRbeta repertoires from subjects exposed to, actively infected with, or recovered from COVID-19 were included in the dataset. A freely available public database, intended as a resource for researchers studying the immune response to SARS-CoV-2, is where the repertoires were released. The samples were drawn from the first 160 participants of the ongoing ImmuneRACE study and from more than 1,000 subjects provided by 6 global collaborators. Where available, HLA class I and class II types were taken from metadata supplied by the sample provider and were not determined by assay-based typing. Study-wide findings and limitations: How much clinical and demographic metadata was included differed by source and by participant, and the metadata was provided uncurated.

Collaborating institutions collected whole blood in K2EDTA tubes following their own protocols. For TCRbeta analysis, collaborators shipped samples in one of three forms: frozen whole blood, isolated PBMCs, or DNA extracted from either of those sample types. For this chain, trimming is 10 bases at the V end and 8 bases at the J end, and the number of junction bases without a gene match is 17. From the cysteine up to the phenylalanine, the CDR3 has a length of 17 residues. The CDR3 DNA has 51 bases and is translated from base 1. According to the germline V gene, CDR1 reads SNHLY and CDR2 reads FYNNEI. TCRbeta CDR3 regions were amplified from genomic DNA by means of the immunoSEQ Assay, a bias-controlled multiplex PCR. In the paper's pipeline: Within the assay, amplification of reference gene primers was used to estimate how many nucleated cells each sample contained. Sequence reads were collapsed and filtered to measure the absolute abundance of every unique TCRbeta CDR3 rearrangement. Productive Simpson clonality was computed per sample as the square root of Simpson's diversity index over productive rearrangements. Drawn from immuneACCESS, this table holds only the in-frame rearrangements with V and J called that TCRdb kept. Clones are partly lost; checked studies trace under half to an unresolved V gene and leave the rest unexplained. For V, J and clone size, that table is used; D and trimming come from the DNA. The sample records roughly 50,000 clones, 70% to 90% of which are singletons. The ten top clones hold roughly 20% of the sample.

The sequence was collected from a human donor in a cohort sampled during active COVID-19. The chain uses TRBV2 and TRBJ2-1, with 13 bases matching TRBD2. Specimen: peripheral blood. The DNA is TGTGCCACCCAGCGACTCGTCGGACTAGCGGGGGTTGATGAGCAGTTCTTC. It specifies CATQRLVGLAGVDEQFF.